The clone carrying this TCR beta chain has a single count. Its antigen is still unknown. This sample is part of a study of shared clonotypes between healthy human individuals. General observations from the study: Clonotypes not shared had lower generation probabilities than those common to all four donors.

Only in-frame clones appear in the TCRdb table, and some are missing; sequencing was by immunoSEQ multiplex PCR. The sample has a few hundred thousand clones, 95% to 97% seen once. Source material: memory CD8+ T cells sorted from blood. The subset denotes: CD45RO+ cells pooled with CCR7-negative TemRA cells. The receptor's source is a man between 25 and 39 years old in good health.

CDR3 amino acids: CASSLGQGESQETQYF. Written as DNA, the CDR3 is TGTGCCAGCAGCTTAGGCCAGGGCGAGTCACAAGAGACCCAGTACTTC. The gene calls are TRBV7-9 and TRBJ2-5; tentatively, D is TRBD1 (5 bases). The CDR3 is 16 amino acids. The V gene lost 1 base and the J gene lost 2 bases, with 14 bases spanning the gap. Germline lookup yields CDR1 SEHNR and CDR2 FQNEAQ (reference sequence).